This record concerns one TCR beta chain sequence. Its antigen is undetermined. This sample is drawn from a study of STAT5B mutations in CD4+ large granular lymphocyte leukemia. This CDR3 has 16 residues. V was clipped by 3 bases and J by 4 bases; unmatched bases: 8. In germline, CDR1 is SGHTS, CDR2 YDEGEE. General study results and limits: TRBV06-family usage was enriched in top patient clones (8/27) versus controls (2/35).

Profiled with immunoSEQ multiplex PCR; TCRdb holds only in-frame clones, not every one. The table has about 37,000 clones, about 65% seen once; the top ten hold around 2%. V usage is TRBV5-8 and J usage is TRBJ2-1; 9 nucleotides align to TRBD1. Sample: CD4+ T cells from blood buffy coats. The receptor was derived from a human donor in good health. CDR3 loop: CASSSSPGQGYNEQFF. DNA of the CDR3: TGTGCCAGCAGCTCGAGCCCGGGACAGGGTTACAATGAGCAGTTCTTC.